This T cell receptor (beta chain) was recorded in a study of OX40 agonist ivuxolimab in advanced cancers. Study information: Each patient was given ivuxolimab into a vein every 2 weeks, at 0.01 to 10 mg/kg. Partial responses were recorded for three patients, including one with hepatocellular carcinoma and two with cutaneous melanoma.

Blood specimens came from baseline, cycle 4 day 1, and cycle 7 day 1. TCRdb's copy holds only in-frame clones and misses some; the assay was immunoSEQ multiplex PCR. The sample has 31,000 or so clones; about four fifths are singletons. This clonotype was sampled from an adult with an advanced solid tumor such as melanoma, head and neck, liver or kidney cancer. The sequences come from CD4+ or CD8+ T cells sorted from blood, collected in a trial of the OX40 agonist ivuxolimab.

CDR3 residues: CASSLGVPDEEYNEQFF. Here the CDR3 DNA reads TGCGCCAGCAGCTTGGGTGTCCCCGACGAGGAGTACAATGAGCAGTTCTTC. V is TRBV5-1 and J is TRBJ2-1; D gene ambiguous. Germline V gene sequence: CDR1 SGHRS, CDR2 YFSETQ. The CDR3 is 17 amino acids. With 0 bases removed from V and 4 bases from J, the gap between germline ends came to 17 bases.